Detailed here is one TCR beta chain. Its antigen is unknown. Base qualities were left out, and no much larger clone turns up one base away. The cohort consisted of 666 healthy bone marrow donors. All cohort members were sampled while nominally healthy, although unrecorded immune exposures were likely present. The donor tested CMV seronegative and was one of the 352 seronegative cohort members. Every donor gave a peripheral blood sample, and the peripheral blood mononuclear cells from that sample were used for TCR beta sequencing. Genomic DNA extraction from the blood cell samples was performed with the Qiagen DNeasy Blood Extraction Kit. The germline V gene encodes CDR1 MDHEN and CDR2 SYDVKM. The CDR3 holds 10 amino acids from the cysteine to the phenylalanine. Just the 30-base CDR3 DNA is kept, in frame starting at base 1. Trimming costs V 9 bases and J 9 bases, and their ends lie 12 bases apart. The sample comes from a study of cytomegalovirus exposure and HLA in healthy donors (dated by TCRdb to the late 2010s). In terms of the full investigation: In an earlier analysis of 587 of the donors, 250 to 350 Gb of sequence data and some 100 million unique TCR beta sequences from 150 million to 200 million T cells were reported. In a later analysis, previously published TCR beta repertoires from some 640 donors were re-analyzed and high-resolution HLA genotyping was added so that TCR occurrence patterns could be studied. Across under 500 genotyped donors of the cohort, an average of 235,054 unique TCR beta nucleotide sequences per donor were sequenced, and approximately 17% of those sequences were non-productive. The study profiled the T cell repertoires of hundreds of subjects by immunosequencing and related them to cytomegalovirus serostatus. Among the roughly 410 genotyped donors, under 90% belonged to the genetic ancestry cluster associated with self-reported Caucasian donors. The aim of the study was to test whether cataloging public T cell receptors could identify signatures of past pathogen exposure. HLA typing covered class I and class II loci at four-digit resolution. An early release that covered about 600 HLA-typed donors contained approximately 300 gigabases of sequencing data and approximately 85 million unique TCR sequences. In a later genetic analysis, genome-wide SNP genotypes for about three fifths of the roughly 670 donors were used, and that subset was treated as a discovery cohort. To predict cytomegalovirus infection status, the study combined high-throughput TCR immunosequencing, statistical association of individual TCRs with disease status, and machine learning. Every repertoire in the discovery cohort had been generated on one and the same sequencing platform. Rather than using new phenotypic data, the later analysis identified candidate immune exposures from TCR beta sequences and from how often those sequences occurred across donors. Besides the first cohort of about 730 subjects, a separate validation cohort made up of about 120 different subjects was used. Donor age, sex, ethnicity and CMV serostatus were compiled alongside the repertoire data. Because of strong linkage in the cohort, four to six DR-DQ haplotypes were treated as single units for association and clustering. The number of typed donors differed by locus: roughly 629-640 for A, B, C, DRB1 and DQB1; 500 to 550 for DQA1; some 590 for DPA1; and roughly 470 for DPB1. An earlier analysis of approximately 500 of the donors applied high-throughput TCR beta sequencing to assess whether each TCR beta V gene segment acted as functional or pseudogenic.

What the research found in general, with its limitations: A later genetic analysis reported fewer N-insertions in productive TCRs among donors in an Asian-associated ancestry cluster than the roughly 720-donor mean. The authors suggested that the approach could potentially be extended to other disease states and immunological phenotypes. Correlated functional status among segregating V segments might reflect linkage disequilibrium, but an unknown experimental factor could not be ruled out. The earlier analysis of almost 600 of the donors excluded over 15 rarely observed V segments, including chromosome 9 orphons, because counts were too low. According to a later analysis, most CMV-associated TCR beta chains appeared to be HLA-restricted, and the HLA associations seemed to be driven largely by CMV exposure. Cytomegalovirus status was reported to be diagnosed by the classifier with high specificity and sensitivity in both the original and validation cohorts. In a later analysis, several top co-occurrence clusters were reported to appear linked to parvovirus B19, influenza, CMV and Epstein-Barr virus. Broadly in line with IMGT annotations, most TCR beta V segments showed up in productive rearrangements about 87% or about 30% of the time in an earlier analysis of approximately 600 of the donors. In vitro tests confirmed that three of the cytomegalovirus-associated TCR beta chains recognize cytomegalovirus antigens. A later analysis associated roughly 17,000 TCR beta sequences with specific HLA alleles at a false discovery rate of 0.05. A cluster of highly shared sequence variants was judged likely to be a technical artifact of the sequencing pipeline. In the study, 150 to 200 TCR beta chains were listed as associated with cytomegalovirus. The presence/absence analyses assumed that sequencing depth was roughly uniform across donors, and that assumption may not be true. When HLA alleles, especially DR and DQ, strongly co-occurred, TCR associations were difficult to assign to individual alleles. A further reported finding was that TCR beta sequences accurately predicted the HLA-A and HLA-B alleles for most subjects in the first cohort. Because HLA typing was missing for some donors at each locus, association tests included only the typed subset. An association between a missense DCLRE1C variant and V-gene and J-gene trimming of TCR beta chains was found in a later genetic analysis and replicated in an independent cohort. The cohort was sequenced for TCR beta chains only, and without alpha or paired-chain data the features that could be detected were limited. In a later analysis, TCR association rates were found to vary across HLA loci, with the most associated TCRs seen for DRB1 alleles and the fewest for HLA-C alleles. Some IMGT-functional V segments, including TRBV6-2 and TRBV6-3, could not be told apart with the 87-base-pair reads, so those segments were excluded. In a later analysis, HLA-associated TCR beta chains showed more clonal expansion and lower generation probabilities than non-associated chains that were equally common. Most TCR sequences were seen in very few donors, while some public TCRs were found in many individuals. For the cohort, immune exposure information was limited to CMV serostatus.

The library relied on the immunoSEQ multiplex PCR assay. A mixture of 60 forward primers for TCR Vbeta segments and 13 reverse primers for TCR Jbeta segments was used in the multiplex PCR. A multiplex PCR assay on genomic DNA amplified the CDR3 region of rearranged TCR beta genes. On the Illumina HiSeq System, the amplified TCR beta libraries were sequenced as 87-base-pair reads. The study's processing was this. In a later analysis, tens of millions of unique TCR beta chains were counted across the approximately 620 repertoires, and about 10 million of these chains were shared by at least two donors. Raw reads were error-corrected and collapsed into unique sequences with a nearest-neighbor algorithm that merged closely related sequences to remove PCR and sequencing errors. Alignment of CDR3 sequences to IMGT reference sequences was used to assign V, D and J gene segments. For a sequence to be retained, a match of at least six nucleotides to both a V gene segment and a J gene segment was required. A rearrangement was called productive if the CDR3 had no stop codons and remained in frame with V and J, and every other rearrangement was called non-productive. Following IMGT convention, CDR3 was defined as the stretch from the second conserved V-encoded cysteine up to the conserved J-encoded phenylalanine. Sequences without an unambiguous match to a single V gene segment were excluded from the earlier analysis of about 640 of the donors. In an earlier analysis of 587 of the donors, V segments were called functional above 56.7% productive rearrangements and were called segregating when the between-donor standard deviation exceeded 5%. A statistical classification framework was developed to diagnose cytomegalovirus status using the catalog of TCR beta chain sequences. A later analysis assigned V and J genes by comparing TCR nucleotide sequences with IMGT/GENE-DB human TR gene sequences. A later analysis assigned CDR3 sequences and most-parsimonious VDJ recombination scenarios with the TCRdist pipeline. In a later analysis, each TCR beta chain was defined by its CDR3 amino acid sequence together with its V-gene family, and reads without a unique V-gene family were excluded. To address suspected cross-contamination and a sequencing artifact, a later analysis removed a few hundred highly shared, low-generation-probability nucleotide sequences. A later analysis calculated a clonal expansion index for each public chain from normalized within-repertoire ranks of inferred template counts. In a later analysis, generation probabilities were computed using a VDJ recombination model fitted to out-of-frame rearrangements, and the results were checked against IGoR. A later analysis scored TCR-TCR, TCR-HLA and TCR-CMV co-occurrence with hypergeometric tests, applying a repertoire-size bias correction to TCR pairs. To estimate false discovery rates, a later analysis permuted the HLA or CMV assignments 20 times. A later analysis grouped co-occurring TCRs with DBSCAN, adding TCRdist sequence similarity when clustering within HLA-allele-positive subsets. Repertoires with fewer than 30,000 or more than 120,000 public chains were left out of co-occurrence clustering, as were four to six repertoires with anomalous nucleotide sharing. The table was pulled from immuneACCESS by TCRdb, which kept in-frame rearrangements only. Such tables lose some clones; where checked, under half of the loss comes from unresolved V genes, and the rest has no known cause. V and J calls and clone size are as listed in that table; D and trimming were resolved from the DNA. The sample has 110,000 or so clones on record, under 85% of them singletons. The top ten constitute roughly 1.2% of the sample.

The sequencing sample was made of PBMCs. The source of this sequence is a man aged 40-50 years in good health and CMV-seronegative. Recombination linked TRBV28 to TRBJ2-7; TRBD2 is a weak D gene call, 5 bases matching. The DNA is TGTGCCAGTGGGAGTCGGGGGCAGTACTTC. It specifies CASGSRGQYF.